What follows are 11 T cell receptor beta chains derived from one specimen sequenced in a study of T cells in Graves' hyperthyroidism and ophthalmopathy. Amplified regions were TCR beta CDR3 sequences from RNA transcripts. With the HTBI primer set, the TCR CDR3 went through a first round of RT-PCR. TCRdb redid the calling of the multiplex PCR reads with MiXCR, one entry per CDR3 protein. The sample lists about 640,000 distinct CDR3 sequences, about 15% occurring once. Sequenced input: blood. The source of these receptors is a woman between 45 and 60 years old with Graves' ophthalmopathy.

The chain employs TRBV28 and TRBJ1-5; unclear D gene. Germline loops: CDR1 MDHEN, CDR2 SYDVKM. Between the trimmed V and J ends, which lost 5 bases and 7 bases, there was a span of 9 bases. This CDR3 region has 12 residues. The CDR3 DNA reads TGTGCCAGCAGTGCGGGGATGCAGCCCCAGCATTTT. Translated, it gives CASSAGMQPQHF.

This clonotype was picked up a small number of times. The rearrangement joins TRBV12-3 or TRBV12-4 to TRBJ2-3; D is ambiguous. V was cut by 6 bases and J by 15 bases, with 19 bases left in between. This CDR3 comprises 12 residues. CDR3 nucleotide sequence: TGTGCCAGCAGAAAAAGGCGGACGCAGCCCTATTTT. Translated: CASRKRRTQPYF.

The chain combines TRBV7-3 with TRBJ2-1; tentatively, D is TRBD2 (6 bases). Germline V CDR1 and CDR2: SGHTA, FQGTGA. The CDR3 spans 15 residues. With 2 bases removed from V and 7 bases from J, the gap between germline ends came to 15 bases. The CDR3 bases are TGTGCCAGCAGCTTAGAATCAGGGAGGCGGAATGAGCAGTTCTTC. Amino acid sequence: CASSLESGRRNEQFF.

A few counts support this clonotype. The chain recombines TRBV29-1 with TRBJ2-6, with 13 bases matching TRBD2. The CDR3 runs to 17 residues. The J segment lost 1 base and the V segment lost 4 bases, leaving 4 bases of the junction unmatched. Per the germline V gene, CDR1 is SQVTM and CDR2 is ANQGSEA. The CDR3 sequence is CSVVTSGRVSGANVLTF. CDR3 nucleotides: TGCAGCGTTGTCACTAGCGGGAGGGTGTCTGGGGCCAACGTCCTGACTTTC. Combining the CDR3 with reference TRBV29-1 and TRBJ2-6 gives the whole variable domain SAVISQKPSRDICQRGTSLTIQCQVDSQVTMMFWYRQQPGQSLTLIATANQGSEATYESGFVIDKFPISRPNLTFSTLTVSNMSPEDSSIYLCSVVTSGRVSGANVLTFGAGSRLTVL.

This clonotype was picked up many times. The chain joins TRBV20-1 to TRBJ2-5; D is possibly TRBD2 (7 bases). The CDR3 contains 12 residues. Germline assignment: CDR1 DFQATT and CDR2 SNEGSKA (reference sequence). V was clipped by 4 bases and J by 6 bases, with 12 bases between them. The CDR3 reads CSAKGGAKTQYF. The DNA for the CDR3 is TGCAGTGCTAAGGGGGGGGCAAAGACCCAGTACTTC.

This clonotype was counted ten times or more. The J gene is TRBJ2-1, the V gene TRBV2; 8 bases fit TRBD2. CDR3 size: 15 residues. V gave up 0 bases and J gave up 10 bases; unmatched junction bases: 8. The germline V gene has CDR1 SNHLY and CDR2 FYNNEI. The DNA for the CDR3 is TGTGCCAGCAGTGAAGCTCTAGCGGGCCTGGGGGAGCAGTTCTTC. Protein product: CASSEALAGLGEQFF.

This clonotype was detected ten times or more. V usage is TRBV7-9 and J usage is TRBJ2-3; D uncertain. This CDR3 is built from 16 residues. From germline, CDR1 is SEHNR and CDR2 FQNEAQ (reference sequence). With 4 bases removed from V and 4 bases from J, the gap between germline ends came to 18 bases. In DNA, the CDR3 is TGTGCCAGCAGCTCTCCGATCTTCGTTGGGGCAGATACGCAGTATTTT. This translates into CASSSPIFVGADTQYF.

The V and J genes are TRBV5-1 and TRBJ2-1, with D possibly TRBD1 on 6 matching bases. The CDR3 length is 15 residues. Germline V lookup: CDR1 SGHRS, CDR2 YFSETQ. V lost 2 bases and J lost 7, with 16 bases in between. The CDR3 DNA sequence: TGCGCCAGCAGCTTTGTAACAGGGTCGGGAAATGAGCAGTTCTTC. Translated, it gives CASSFVTGSGNEQFF.

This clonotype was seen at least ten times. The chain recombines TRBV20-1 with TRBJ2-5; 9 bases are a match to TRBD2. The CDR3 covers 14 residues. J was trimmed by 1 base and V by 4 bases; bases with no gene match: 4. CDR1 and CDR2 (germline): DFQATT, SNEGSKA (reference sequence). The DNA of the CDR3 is TGCAGTGCTACTAGCGGGGCCACCCAAGAGACCCAGTACTTC. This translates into CSATSGATQETQYF.

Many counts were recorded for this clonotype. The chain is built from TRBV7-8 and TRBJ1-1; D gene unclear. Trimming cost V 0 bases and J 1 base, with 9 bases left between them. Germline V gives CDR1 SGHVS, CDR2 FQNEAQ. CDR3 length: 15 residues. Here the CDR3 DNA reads TGTGCCAGCAGCTTAGCGACTCGCGGGAACACTGAAGCTTTCTTT. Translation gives CASSLATRGNTEAFF.

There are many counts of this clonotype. CDR3 protein: CASSSLGTTYTDTQYF. CDR3 sequence (DNA): TGTGCCAGCAGCTCGCTCGGGACTACCTACACAGATACGCAGTATTTT. V is TRBV7-8 and J is TRBJ2-3, with 7 nucleotides matching TRBD2. This CDR3 has 16 amino acids. Germline trimming cut 4 bases from V and 2 bases from J; bases unmatched to any gene: 9. CDR1 SGHVS and CDR2 FQNEAQ come from the germline V gene.